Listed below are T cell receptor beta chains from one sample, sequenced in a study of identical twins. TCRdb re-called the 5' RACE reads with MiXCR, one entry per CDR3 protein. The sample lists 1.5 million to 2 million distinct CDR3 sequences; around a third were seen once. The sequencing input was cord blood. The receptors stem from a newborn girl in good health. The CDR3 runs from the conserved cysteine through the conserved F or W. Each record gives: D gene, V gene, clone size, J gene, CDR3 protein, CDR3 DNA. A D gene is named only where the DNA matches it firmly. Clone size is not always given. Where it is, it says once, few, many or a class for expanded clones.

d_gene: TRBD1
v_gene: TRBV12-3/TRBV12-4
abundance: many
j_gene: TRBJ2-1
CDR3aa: CASSLPTGGSYNEQFF
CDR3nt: TGTGCCAGCAGTTTACCGACAGGGGGGTCCTACAATGAGCAGTTCTTC

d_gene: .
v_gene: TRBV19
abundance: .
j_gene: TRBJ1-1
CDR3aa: CASSMPQNTEAFF
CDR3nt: TGTGCCAGTAGTATGCCTCAGAACACTGAAGCTTTCTTT

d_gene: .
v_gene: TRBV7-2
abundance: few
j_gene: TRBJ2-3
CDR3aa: CASSLGYMSTDTQYF
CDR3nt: TGTGCCAGCAGCTTAGGATACATGAGCACAGATACGCAGTATTTT

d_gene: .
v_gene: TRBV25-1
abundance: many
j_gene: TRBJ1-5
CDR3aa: CASSDRYSNQPQHF
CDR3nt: TGTGCCAGCAGCGACAGATATAGCAATCAGCCCCAGCATTTT

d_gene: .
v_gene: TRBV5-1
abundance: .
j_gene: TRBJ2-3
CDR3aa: CASSRLATTDTQYF
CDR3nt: TGCGCCAGCAGCCGCCTAGCAACCACAGATACGCAGTATTTT

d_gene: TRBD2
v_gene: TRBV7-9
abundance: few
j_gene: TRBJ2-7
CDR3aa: CASRRLAGVVDEQYF
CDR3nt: TGTGCCAGCCGCAGACTAGCGGGAGTAGTGGACGAGCAGTACTTC

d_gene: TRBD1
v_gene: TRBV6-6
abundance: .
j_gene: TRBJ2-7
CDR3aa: CASSSLDRFAYEQYF
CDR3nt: TGTGCCAGCAGCTCCCTGGACAGGTTTGCCTACGAGCAGTACTTC

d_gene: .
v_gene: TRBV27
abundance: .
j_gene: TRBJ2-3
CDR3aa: CTSSLRVGDTQYF
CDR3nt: TGTACCAGCAGTTTGAGGGTAGGGGATACGCAGTATTTT

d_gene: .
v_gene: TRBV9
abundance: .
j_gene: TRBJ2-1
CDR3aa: CASSVVGWSSYNEQFF
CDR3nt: TGTGCCAGCAGCGTAGTGGGCTGGAGCTCCTACAATGAGCAGTTCTTC

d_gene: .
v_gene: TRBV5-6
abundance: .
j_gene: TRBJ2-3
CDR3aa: CASSLIQDYRDTQYF
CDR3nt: TGTGCCAGCAGCTTGATTCAGGACTACCGAGATACGCAGTATTTT

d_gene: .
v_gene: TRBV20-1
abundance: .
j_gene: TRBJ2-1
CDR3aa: CSARSGLGGNEQFF
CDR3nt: TGCAGTGCTAGATCCGGACTAGGGGGCAATGAGCAGTTCTTC

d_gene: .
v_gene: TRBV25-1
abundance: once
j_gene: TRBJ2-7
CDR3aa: CASSPGARSPYEQYF
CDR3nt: TGTGCCAGCAGCCCAGGGGCGAGAAGCCCCTACGAGCAGTACTTC

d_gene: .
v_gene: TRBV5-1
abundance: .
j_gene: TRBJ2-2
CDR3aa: CASSLVLTRAGELFF
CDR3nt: TGCGCCAGCAGCTTGGTACTGACTAGGGCCGGGGAGCTGTTTTTT

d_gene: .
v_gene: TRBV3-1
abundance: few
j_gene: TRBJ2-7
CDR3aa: CASSQDQRAYEQYF
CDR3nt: TGTGCCAGCAGCCAAGATCAAAGGGCCTACGAGCAGTACTTC

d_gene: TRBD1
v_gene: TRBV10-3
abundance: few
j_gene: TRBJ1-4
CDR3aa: CAISDRTGEKLFF
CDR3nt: TGTGCCATCAGTGACCGGACAGGGGAAAAACTGTTTTTT

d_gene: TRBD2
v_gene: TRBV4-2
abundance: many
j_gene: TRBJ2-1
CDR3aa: CASSQTLAGGSYNEQFF
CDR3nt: TGTGCCAGCAGCCAAACACTAGCGGGGGGGTCCTACAATGAGCAGTTCTTC

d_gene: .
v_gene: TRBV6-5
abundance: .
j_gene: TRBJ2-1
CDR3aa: CASSYSSGRPYYNEQFF
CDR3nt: TGTGCCAGCAGTTACTCGTCCGGGAGACCATACTACAATGAGCAGTTCTTC

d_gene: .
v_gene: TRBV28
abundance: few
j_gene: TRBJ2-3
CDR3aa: CATSKRTSTDTQYF
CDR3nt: TGTGCCACCTCAAAAAGGACCAGCACAGATACGCAGTATTTT

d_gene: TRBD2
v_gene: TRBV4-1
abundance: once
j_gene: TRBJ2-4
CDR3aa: CTSSKLAGLAKNIQYF
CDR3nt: TGCACCAGCAGCAAATTAGCGGGGTTAGCCAAAAACATTCAGTACTTC

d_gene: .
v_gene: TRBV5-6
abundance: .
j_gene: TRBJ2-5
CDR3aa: CAGSLERGRLETQYF
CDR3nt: TGTGCCGGCAGCTTGGAACGGGGTCGGCTGGAGACCCAGTACTTC

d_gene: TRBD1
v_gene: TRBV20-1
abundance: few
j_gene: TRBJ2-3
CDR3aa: CSARARTGNTDTQYF
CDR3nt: TGCAGTGCTAGAGCACGGACAGGGAACACAGATACGCAGTATTTT

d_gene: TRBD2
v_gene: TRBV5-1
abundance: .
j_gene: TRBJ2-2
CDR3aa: CASSFASGDTILTGELFF
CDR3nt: TGCGCCAGCAGCTTTGCTAGCGGGGACACGATACTCACCGGGGAGCTGTTTTTT

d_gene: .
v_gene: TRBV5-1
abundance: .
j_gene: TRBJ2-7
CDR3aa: CASSRGRGPAGGYEQYF
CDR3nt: TGCGCCAGCAGCAGGGGACGGGGACCCGCAGGAGGCTACGAGCAGTACTTC

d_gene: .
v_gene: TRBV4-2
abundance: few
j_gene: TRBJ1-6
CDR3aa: CASSQDARQVTSPLHF
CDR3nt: TGTGCCAGCAGCCAAGATGCCCGACAGGTCACCTCACCCCTCCACTTT

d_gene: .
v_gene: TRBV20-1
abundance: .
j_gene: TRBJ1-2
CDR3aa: CSAPDGGRYGVYGYTF
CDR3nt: TGCAGTGCCCCGGACGGGGGGCGTTATGGTGTCTATGGCTACACCTTC

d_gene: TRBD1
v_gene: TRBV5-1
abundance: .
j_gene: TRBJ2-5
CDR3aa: CASSSDRPEETQYF
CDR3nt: TGCGCCAGCAGCTCGGACAGGCCTGAGGAGACCCAGTACTTC

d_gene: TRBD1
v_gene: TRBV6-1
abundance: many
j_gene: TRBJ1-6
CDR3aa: CASSYRGSPLHF
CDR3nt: TGTGCCAGCAGTTACAGGGGTTCACCCCTCCACTTT

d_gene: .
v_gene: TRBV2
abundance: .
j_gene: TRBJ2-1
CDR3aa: CASSVFRGTGYNEQFF
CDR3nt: TGTGCCAGCAGTGTGTTTCGTGGGACGGGGTACAATGAGCAGTTCTTC

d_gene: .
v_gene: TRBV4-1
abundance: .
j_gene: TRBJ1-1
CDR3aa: CASSRDSFNTEAFF
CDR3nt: TGCGCCAGCAGCCGAGACAGTTTCAACACTGAAGCTTTCTTT

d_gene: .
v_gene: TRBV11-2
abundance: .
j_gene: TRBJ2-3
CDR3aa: CASSLDAGRGTYTQYF
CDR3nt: TGTGCCAGCAGCTTAGATGCCGGCAGGGGAACATATACGCAGTATTTT

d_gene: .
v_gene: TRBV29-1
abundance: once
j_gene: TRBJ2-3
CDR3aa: CSGTSPRTDTQYF
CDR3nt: TGCAGCGGTACTAGCCCCCGCACAGATACGCAGTATTTT

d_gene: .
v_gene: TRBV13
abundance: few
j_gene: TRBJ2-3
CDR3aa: CASSGSNLDRLGTDTQYF
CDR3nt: TGTGCCAGCAGCGGCAGCAATCTAGACCGATTGGGCACAGATACGCAGTATTTT

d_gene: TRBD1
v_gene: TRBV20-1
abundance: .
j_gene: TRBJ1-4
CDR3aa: CSARVPGTGDEKLFF
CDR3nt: TGCAGTGCTAGAGTCCCCGGGACAGGGGATGAAAAACTGTTTTTT

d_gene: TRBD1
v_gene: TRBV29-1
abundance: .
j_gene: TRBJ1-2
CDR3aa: CSVAGGAGGYTF
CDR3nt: TGCAGCGTCGCAGGGGGCGCAGGTGGCTACACCTTC

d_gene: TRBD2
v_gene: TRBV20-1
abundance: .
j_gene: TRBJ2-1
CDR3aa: CSARDRLAGAREQFF
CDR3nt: TGCAGTGCTAGAGATCGGCTAGCGGGAGCTCGGGAGCAGTTCTTC

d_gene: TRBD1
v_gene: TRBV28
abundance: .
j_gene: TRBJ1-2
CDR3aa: CASSLWNGQGQDYGYTF
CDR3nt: TGTGCCAGCAGTTTATGGAACGGACAGGGGCAAGACTATGGCTACACCTTC

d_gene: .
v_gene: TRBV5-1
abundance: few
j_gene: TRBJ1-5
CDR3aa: CASSSGEEYQPQHF
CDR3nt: TGCGCCAGCAGCTCTGGAGAGGAGTATCAGCCCCAGCATTTT

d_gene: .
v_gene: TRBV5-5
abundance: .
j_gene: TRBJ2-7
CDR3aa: CASSFEGNPFNEQYF
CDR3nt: TGTGCCAGCAGCTTTGAAGGGAACCCCTTTAACGAGCAGTACTTC

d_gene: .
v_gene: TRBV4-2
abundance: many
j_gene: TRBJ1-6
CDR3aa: CASSQDRTAKYNSPLHF
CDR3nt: TGTGCCAGCAGCCAAGACAGGACAGCGAAGTATAATTCACCCCTCCACTTT

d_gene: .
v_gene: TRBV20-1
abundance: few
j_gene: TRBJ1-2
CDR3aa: CSAREDSRPLGYTF
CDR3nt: TGCAGTGCTAGAGAGGACAGTCGCCCCCTCGGCTACACCTTC

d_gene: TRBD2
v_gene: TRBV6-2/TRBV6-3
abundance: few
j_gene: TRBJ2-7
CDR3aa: CASSYQGLARDNEQYF
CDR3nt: TGTGCCAGCAGTTACCAGGGACTAGCGCGGGACAATGAGCAGTACTTC

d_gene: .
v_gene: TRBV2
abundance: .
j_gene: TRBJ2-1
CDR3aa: CASSGGLASYSSYNEQFF
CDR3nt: TGTGCCAGCAGTGGGGGTTTAGCGTCCTACAGCTCCTACAATGAGCAGTTCTTC

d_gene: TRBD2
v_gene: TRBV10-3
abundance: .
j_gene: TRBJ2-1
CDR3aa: CATKWGLAGGDNEQFF
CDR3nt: TGTGCCACCAAGTGGGGACTAGCGGGGGGAGACAATGAGCAGTTCTTC

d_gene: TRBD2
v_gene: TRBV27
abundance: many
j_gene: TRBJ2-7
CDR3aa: CASSLRKGLVDEQYF
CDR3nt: TGTGCCAGCAGTTTAAGAAAGGGACTAGTCGACGAGCAGTACTTC

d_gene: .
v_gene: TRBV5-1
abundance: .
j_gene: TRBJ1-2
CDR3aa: CASRRNQGYGYTF
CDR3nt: TGCGCCAGCAGACGAAATCAGGGATATGGCTACACCTTC

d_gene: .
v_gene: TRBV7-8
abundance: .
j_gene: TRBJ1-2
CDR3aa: CASSPRWGGTYGYTF
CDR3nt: TGTGCCAGCAGCCCTCGTTGGGGGGGGACCTATGGCTACACCTTC

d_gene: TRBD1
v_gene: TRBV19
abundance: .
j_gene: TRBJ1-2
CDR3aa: CASSIRDRPTYGYTF
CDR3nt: TGTGCCAGTAGTATCCGGGACAGGCCGACTTATGGCTACACCTTC

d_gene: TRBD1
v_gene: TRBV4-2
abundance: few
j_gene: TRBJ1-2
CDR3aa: CASSHGQGRAGYTF
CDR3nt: TGTGCCAGCAGCCACGGACAGGGGCGTGCTGGCTACACCTTC

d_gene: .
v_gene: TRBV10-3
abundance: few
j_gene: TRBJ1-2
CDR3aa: CAISGVSHGYTF
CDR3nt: TGTGCCATCAGTGGCGTTAGCCATGGCTACACCTTC

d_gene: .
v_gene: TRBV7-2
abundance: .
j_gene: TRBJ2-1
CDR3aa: CASSTRETQFF
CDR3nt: TGTGCCAGCAGCACTAGAGAGACCCAGTTCTTC

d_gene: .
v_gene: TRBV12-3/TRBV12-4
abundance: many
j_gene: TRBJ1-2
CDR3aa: CASSLAAGSYGYTF
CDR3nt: TGTGCCAGCAGTTTAGCGGCAGGGTCCTATGGCTACACCTTC

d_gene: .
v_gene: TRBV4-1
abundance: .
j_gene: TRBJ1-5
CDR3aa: CASSQGIIFQPQHF
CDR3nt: TGCGCCAGCAGCCAAGGGATAATATTTCAGCCCCAGCATTTT

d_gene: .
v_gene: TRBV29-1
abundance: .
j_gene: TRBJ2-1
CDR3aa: CSVEEPRSYNEQFF
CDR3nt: TGCAGCGTTGAAGAACCCAGATCGTACAATGAGCAGTTCTTC

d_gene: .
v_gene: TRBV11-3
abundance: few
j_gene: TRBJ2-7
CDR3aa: CASSLTAGTTYEQYF
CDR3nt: TGTGCCAGCAGCTTAACCGCAGGGACAACCTACGAGCAGTACTTC